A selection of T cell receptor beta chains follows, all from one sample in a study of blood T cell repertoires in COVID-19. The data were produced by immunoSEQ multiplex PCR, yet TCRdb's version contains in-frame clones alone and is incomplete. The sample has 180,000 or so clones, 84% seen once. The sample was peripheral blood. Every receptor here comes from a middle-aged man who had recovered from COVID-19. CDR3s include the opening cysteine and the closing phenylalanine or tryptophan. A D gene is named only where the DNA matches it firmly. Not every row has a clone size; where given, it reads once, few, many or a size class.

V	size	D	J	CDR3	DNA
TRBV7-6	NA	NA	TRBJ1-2	CASSNTSPGHSNYGYTF	TGTGCCAGCAGCAACACAAGCCCGGGACATTCTAACTATGGCTACACCTTC
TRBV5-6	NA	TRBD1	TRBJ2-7	CASSLVGGRTYEQYF	TGTGCCAGCAGCTTGGTAGGGGGCAGGACCTACGAGCAGTACTTC
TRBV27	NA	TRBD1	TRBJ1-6	CASSFSGQRNSPLHF	TGTGCCAGCAGTTTCTCGGGACAGCGTAATTCACCCCTCCACTTT
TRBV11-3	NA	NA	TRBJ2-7	CASSLGAGTYEQYF	TGTGCCAGCAGCTTAGGGGCAGGGACCTACGAGCAGTACTTC
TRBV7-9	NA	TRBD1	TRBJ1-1	CASSITGATEAFF	TGTGCCAGCAGCATAACAGGGGCAACTGAAGCTTTCTTT
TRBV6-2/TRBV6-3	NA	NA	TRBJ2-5	CASSLRRIDGTQYF	TGTGCCAGCAGTTTGCGGAGAATTGATGGGACCCAGTACTTC
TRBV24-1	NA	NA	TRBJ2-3	CATSDIYSGSSTDTQYF	TGTGCCACCAGTGACATATACAGTGGCTCTAGCACAGATACGCAGTATTTT
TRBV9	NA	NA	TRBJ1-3	CASSVGGQPGNTIYF	TGTGCCAGCAGCGTAGGAGGACAGCCTGGAAACACCATATATTTT
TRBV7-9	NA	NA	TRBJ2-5	CASSSLVGQETQYF	TGTGCCAGCAGCTCACTAGTGGGGCAAGAGACCCAGTACTTC
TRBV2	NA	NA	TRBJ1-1	CASSESGIGTEAFF	TGTGCCAGCAGTGAGTCAGGGATCGGCACTGAAGCTTTCTTT
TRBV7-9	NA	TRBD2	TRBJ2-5	CASTTEASGAETQYF	TGTGCCAGCACCACGGAGGCTAGCGGGGCAGAGACCCAGTACTTC
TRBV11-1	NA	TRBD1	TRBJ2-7	CASSPDRDEQYF	TGTGCCAGCAGCCCGGACAGGGACGAGCAGTACTTC
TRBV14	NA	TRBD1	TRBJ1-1	CASSHSGTGEGAFF	TGTGCCAGCAGCCATTCCGGGACAGGGGAAGGAGCTTTCTTT
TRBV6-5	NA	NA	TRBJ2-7	CASSWGGQPREQYF	TGTGCCAGCAGTTGGGGTGGACAGCCTAGGGAGCAGTACTTC
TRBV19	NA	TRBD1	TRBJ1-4	CASSIDRDRVGEKLFF	TGTGCCAGTAGTATCGACCGGGACAGGGTCGGGGAAAAACTGTTTTTT
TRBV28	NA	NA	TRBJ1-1	CASSEQGLDTEAFF	TGTGCCAGCAGTGAACAGGGTTTGGACACTGAAGCTTTCTTT
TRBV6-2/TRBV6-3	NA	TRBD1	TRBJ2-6	CASSSTGDGANVLTF	TGTGCCAGCAGTTCCACAGGGGATGGGGCCAACGTCCTGACTTTC
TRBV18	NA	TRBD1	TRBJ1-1	CASSHRPGQGLNTEAFF	TGTGCCAGCTCACACCGTCCGGGACAGGGTTTGAACACTGAAGCTTTCTTT
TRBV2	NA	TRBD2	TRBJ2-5	CASSGLAGLETQYF	TGTGCCAGCAGTGGGCTAGCGGGACTGGAGACCCAGTACTTC
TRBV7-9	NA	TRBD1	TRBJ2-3	CASSLSRTGLRDTQYF	TGTGCCAGCAGCTTGAGCAGGACAGGCCTCCGGGATACGCAGTATTTT
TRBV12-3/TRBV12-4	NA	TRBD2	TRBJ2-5	CATGGETQYF	TGTGCCACCGGGGGGGAGACCCAGTACTTC
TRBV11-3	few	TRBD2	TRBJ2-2	CASSLLAGGTGELFF	TGTGCCAGCAGCTTACTAGCGGGAGGCACCGGGGAGCTGTTTTTT
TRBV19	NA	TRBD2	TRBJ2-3	CASTLRASGTTDTQYF	TGTGCCAGTACCTTGAGGGCTAGCGGGACAACAGATACGCAGTATTTT
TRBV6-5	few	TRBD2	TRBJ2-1	CASIRLAGGRDEQFF	TGTGCCAGCATCCGACTAGCGGGGGGGCGTGATGAGCAGTTCTTC
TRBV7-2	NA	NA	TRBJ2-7	CASSSTGRPGHEQYF	TGTGCCAGCAGCTCTACAGGTCGACCGGGCCACGAGCAGTACTTC
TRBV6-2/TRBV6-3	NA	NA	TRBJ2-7	CASSVLASYEQYF	TGTGCCAGCAGTGTACTAGCAAGTTACGAGCAGTACTTC
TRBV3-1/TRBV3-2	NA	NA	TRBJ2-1	CASGGLVGDNEQFF	TGTGCCAGCGGGGGCTTAGTGGGAGACAATGAGCAGTTCTTC
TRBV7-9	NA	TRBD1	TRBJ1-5	CASSDRAGQPQHF	TGTGCCAGCAGCGACAGGGCTGGTCAGCCCCAGCATTTT
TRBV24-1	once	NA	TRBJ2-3	CATSDSRGNTDTQYF	TGTGCCACCAGTGATTCGAGAGGCAACACAGATACGCAGTATTTT
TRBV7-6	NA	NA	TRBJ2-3	CASSLGVADTQYF	TGTGCCAGCAGCTTAGGAGTGGCAGATACGCAGTATTTT
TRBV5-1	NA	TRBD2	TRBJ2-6	CASRGTRTSGANVLTF	TGCGCCAGCAGGGGGACTAGGACTTCTGGGGCCAACGTCCTGACTTTC
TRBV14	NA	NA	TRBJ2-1	CASSRAGEQFF	TGTGCCAGCAGCCGAGCAGGGGAGCAGTTCTTC
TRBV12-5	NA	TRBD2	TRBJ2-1	CASGADAKLAGYNEQFF	TGTGCTAGTGGTGCCGACGCCAAACTAGCGGGGTACAATGAGCAGTTCTTC
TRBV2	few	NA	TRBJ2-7	CASSEGRVNEQYF	TGTGCCAGCAGTGAAGGCAGGGTCAACGAGCAGTACTTC
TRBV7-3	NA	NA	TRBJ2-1	CASSVQGFGGEQFF	TGTGCCAGCAGCGTACAGGGATTTGGGGGTGAGCAGTTCTTC
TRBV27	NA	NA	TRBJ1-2	CASSREDPLYGYTF	TGTGCCAGCAGTCGGGAGGACCCCCTCTATGGCTACACCTTC
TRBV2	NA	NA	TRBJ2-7	CASSGLRYEQYF	TGTGCCAGCAGTGGGTTGAGATACGAGCAGTACTTC
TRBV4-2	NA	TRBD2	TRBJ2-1	CASSQLSGGSYNEQFF	TGTGCCAGCAGCCAATTATCGGGGGGCTCCTACAATGAGCAGTTCTTC
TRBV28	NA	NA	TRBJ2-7	CASRLAGQSYEQYF	TGTGCCAGCAGATTAGCGGGACAGAGCTACGAGCAGTACTTC
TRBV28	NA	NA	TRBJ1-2	CASSLSGDGYTF	TGTGCCAGCAGTTTATCCGGGGATGGCTACACCTTC
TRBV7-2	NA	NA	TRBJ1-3	CASSSQAGLAGNTIYF	TGTGCCAGCAGCTCCCAGGCAGGGTTGGCTGGAAACACCATATATTTT
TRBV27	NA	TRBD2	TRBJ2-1	CASSRLASEQFF	TGTGCCAGCAGCCGACTAGCGAGTGAGCAGTTCTTC
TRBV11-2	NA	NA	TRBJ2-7	CASSFAGAGEQYF	TGTGCCAGCAGCTTCGCAGGGGCTGGCGAGCAGTACTTC
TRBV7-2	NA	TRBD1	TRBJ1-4	CASSSPGQGNEKLFF	TGTGCCAGCAGCTCTCCGGGACAGGGGAACGAAAAACTGTTTTTT
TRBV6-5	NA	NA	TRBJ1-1	CASSRNTEAFF	TGTGCCAGCAGCAGGAACACTGAAGCTTTCTTT
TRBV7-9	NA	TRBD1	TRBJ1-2	CASSIVGQGERGYTF	TGTGCCAGCAGCATCGTCGGACAGGGGGAAAGAGGCTACACCTTC
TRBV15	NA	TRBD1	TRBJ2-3	CATSTPPEGQGPDTQYF	TGTGCCACCAGCACCCCTCCCGAGGGACAGGGTCCAGATACGCAGTATTTT
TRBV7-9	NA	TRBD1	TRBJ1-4	CASSKGAALEKLFF	TGTGCCAGCAGTAAGGGGGCGGCACTCGAAAAACTGTTTTTT
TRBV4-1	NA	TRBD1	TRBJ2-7	CASSPGQGAIYEQYF	TGCGCCAGCAGCCCGGGACAGGGGGCTATTTACGAGCAGTACTTC
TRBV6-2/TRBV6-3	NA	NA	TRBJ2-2	CASSYLGLIGELFF	TGTGCCAGCAGTTACTTGGGGCTCATCGGGGAGCTGTTTTTT
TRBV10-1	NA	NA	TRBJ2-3	CASSDPGLTTDTQYF	TGCGCCAGCAGTGACCCGGGACTTACCACAGATACGCAGTATTTT
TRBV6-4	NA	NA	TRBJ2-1	CASSDGGYNEQFF	TGTGCCAGCAGTGACGGGGGGTACAATGAGCAGTTCTTC
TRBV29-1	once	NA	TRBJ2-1	CSVEAVNEQFF	TGCAGCGTTGAGGCTGTAAATGAGCAGTTCTTC
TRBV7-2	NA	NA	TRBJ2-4	CASSLAGRENIQYF	TGTGCCAGCAGCTTAGCGGGAAGGGAGAACATTCAGTACTTC
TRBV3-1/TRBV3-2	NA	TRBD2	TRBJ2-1	CASSQGLAGYNEQFF	TGTGCCAGCAGCCAAGGACTAGCGGGGTACAATGAGCAGTTCTTC